Listed here is a single T cell receptor (beta chain). The specificity of this receptor is unknown. Base qualities are not provided; no much larger clone lies one nucleotide away. In the prospective study, participants were about 18 to 89 years old, resided in approximately 22 geographic areas of the United States, and were enrolled through a virtual design. To assign participants to cohorts, the prospective study relied on clinical history that participants themselves reported in a screening survey and a study questionnaire. Recovered participants in ImmuneRACE Cohort 3 were defined by two consecutive negative NP/OP PCR tests, clearance by a healthcare professional, or resolution of symptoms. Each participant in the prospective study had whole blood, serum and a nasopharyngeal or oropharyngeal swab collected by mobile phlebotomists. Prospective study participants could optionally give additional blood draws and questionnaires over an approximately 2-month period. Before DNA extraction, blood samples from the prospective study were shipped at room temperature or frozen.

TCRbeta CDR3 regions were amplified from genomic DNA by means of the immunoSEQ Assay, a bias-controlled multiplex PCR. As for the authors' bioinformatics: Within the assay, amplification of reference gene primers was used to estimate how many nucleated cells each sample contained. Sequence reads were collapsed and filtered to measure the absolute abundance of every unique TCRbeta CDR3 rearrangement. Productive Simpson clonality was computed per sample as the square root of Simpson's diversity index over productive rearrangements. TCRdb stores this immuneACCESS table with in-frame sequences only. Part of the clones is absent; in the studies checked, under half of the shortfall reflects unresolved V genes, and no reason is known for the rest. That table furnishes V, J and clone size, whereas the DNA furnished D and trimming. This sample holds roughly 150,000 clones; around 82% were observed only once. The ten largest clones add up to around 18% of the sample.

This sample is drawn from a study of blood T cell repertoires in COVID-19 (TCRdb year 2020). Notes on the research overall: Samples from collaborators originated in the United States, Italy and Spain and spanned both the acute and convalescent phases of COVID-19. The material from the prospective study consisted of cDNA or gDNA derived from T cells, B-cell-depleted T cells, or PBMCs. HLA class I and class II types, where available, came from metadata supplied by the sample provider rather than from assay-based typing. The dataset comprised deeply sampled blood TCRbeta repertoires from subjects exposed to, actively infected with, or recovered from COVID-19. The repertoires were made available in a free public database intended to serve as a resource for research on the immune response to SARS-CoV-2. The samples were drawn from the first 160 participants of the ongoing ImmuneRACE study and from 950 to 1,500 subjects provided by 6 global collaborators. Sample metadata almost always included a de-identified subject ID, COVID-19 status, age in years and sex.

Beyond this particular receptor, the publication reports: The quantity of clinical and demographic metadata differed by source and by participant and was supplied without curation.

CDR1 and CDR2 (MNHEY, SVGAGI) derive from the germline V gene. A distance of 12 bases separates the germline ends of V and J, which lose 2 bases and 3 bases respectively. Including the terminal cysteine and phenylalanine, the CDR3 comprises 15 residues. Only CDR3 DNA remains: 45 bases, in frame from the first base. The V gene is TRBV6-5 and the J gene is TRBJ2-3; D gene: possibly TRBD2, on 6 matching bases. This TCR came from a man between 60 and 70 years old who had recovered from COVID-19. What was sequenced was PBMCs or T cells enriched from blood (not recorded which). The nucleotide sequence reads TGTGCCAGCAGTTACGGGGGGTCGGGGACAGATACGCAGTATTTT. Translated, it gives CASSYGGSGTDTQYF.